This T cell receptor (beta chain) was observed in a study of cytomegalovirus exposure and HLA in healthy donors. Whole-study context: Per a later analysis, the 666 first-cohort and approximately 120 validation repertoires shared one platform.

Donors were drawn from the approximately 120-subject validation cohort, separate from the approximately 680-subject first cohort. The study, taken as a whole, reports: Whilst most TCR sequences proved rare, a subset of public TCRs occurred across many donors. CMV antigen specificity of a few CMV-associated chains was confirmed in vitro.

Clones were sequenced by immunoSEQ multiplex PCR, and TCRdb holds only the in-frame ones, with some missing. The table records roughly 100,000 clones, around 89% of them present only once. The CDR3 is 12 residues long. Remarks on this clone: What it recognizes is unknown.

This receptor was obtained from a woman between 18 and 29 years old in good health and CMV-seropositive. Sequenced material: PBMCs. This sequence joins TRBV21-1 and TRBJ2-7; the table calls TRBD2, which could not be checked here. TRBV21-1 is shown as a pseudogene. The CDR3 protein is CASSKGEYEQYF. The CDR3, as DNA: TGTGCCAGCAGCAAAGGGGAGTACGAGCAGTACTTC.